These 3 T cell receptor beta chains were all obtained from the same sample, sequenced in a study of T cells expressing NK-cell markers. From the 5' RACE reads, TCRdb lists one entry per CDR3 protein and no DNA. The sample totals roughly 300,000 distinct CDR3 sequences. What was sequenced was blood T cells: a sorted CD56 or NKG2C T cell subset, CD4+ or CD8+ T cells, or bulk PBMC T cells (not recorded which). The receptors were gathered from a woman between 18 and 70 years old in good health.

The CDR3 reads CASSPGTSGSYSEQFF. The chain joins TRBV6-1 to TRBJ2-1; TCRdb's D call, TRBD2, is unchecked because there is no DNA. The CDR3 consists of 16 residues. CDR1 is MNHNS, CDR2 SASEGT, per germline.

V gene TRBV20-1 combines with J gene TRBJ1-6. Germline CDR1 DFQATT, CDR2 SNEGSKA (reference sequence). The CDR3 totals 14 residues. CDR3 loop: CSAIRDTANSPLHF.

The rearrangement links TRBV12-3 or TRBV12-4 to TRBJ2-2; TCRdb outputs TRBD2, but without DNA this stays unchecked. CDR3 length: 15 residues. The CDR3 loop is CASSFRDSNTGELFF.